Here is one T cell receptor beta chain with its context. These data come from a study of blood T cell repertoires in COVID-19. Study context: Sources were T cells, B-cell-depleted T cells, or PBMCs; the material itself was cDNA or gDNA.

V was trimmed by 4 bases and J by 1 base, leaving 13 bases between them. Germline values: CDR1 LGHDT, CDR2 YNNKEL (reference sequence). CDR3 size: 16 residues. The assay was immunoSEQ multiplex PCR, and TCRdb's table has in-frame clones only and misses some. The data hold tens of thousands of clones, with over 75% observed a single time. This sequence was found in a man at least 80 years old with active or convalescent COVID-19. The rearrangement links TRBV3-1 (or the pseudogene TRBV3-2) to TRBJ2-2; D is perhaps TRBD1 (7 bases). Sequenced sample: peripheral blood. CDR3 DNA sequence: TGTGCCAGCAGCCCAGGCGGGACAGAGAACACCGGGGAGCTGTTTTTT. Translated, it gives CASSPGGTENTGELFF.